This T cell receptor (beta chain) was captured in a study of T cell changes during pregnancy in multiple sclerosis (dated 2019 in TCRdb). With respect to the entire study: The study looked at changes in the T cell repertoire across pregnancy in women with multiple sclerosis.

V is pared back by 11 bases and J by 0 bases, with 17 bases lying between the germline termini. From the cysteine up to the phenylalanine, the CDR3 has a length of 15 residues. The retained sequence is limited to the CDR3, 45 bases, with the frame set at the first base. Based on the germline V gene (reference sequence), the CDR1 and CDR2 sequences are MNHEY and SMNVEV. Of note for this clone: This receptor's antigen is unknown. Base-call qualities are not available, and no considerably larger clone is one nucleotide away.

Library preparation employed the immunoSEQ multiplex PCR assay. The table was pulled from immuneACCESS by TCRdb, which kept in-frame rearrangements only. Such tables lose some clones; where checked, under half of the loss comes from unresolved V genes, and the rest has no known cause. This sample is represented by 15,000 to 20,000 clones; about nine tenths of them were singletons. Of the sample, 5.8% falls within the top ten clones. The chain uses TRBV27 and TRBJ2-1; perhaps TRBD1 is the D gene, with 6 bases matching. The sample here was CD8+ T cells from peripheral blood mononuclear cells, taken in the third trimester of pregnancy. This TCR was recovered from a female donor in good health, enrolled as a control in a pregnancy study. The CDR3 corresponds to CAARQDPNSYNEQFF. The sequence in DNA is TGTGCCGCTCGACAGGACCCTAACTCCTACAATGAGCAGTTCTTC.